This TCR beta chain was obtained from a study of technical replicates of blood from a few donors. With regard to this clone: Within the sample, other DNA sequences also encode this same CDR3.

The CDR3 has 15 residues. Looked up from germline, CDR1 is LGHNA and CDR2 is YSLEER. Trimming at V came to 0 bases and at J to 0 bases, leaving 1 base not matched to a gene. The table came from immunoSEQ multiplex PCR; TCRdb's copy has only in-frame clones and leaves some out. The data show tens of thousands of clones, around 93% seen once. Material for sequencing was PBMCs. The genes are TRBV4-3 and TRBJ2-7, with TRBD1 matching over 8 bases. The TCR originated in a human donor in good health. Some clones in this sample may be carry-over from other donors' samples. The CDR3 DNA reads TGCGCCAGCAGCCAAGACGACAGGGGCTCCTACGAGCAGTACTTC. Translation: CASSQDDRGSYEQYF.